Listed here are 6 T cell receptor beta chains from one sample, sequenced in a study of cytomegalovirus exposure and HLA in healthy donors. Libraries were prepared by immunoSEQ multiplex PCR; TCRdb keeps only in-frame clonotypes and omits some of them. The sample lists 220,000 or so clones; 75% to 90% were seen once. Sequencing used PBMCs. The source is a woman aged 25 to 39 in good health and CMV-seropositive.

The genes are TRBV28 and TRBJ1-4; D gene uncertain. V lost 6 bases, J lost 4 bases, and 9 bases lay in between. CDR3 length: 13 residues. In germline, CDR1 is MDHEN, CDR2 SYDVKM. CDR3 sequence (DNA): TGTGCCAGCAGGAGGGATCTTAATGAAAAACTGTTTTTT. Protein sequence: CASRRDLNEKLFF. The full variable domain, its missing parts supplied by reference TRBV28 and TRBJ1-4, is DVKVTQSSRYLVKRTGEKVFLECVQDMDHENMFWYRQDPGLGLRLIYFSYDVKMKEKGDIPEGYSVSREKKERFSLILESASTNQTSMYLCASRRDLNEKLFFGSGTQLSVL.

The chain has TRBV7-3 and TRBJ2-1, with TRBD2 matching 16 bases. Germline V gene data show CDR1 as SGHTA and CDR2 as FQGTGA. The CDR3 has 17 residues. V shed 5 bases, J shed 1 base, and the junction held 2 bases outside the gene matches. CDR3: CASSPGLAGGSYNEQFF. For the CDR3, the DNA is TGTGCCAGCAGCCCGGGACTAGCGGGAGGGTCCTACAATGAGCAGTTCTTC.

Remarks on this clone: The identical CDR3 is also encoded by other nucleotide sequences in the sample. The rearrangement links TRBV29-1 to TRBJ1-2; D unclear. The germline V gene encodes CDR1 SQVTM and CDR2 ANQGSEA. The CDR3 extends over 11 amino acids. The V end was cut by 3 bases, the J end by 7 bases, with 9 bases between. CDR3 nucleotide sequence: TGCAGCGTTGAGACGCGCGGTGGCTACACCTTC. Its protein product is CSVETRGGYTF.

The V and J genes are TRBV28 and TRBJ2-7; D is possibly TRBD1 (6 bases). CDR3 length: 15 residues. Germline V lookup: CDR1 MDHEN, CDR2 SYDVKM. V lost 5 bases to trimming and J lost 3 bases, with 17 bases between them. CDR3 in DNA: TGTGCCAGCAGTCCTAAGGGGGACCCGTACTACGAGCAGTACTTC. Its translation is CASSPKGDPYYEQYF.

The chain recombines TRBV28 with TRBJ2-7, with 14 positions matching TRBD2. This CDR3 is 15 amino acids long. The trim removed 6 bases at V and 3 bases at J, leaving 4 bases unmatched. Germline V gene lookup returns CDR1 MDHEN and CDR2 SYDVKM. As DNA, the CDR3 is TGTGCCAGCAGCCCGGGACTAGCGGGGGTCTACGAGCAGTACTTC. This gives the protein CASSPGLAGVYEQYF.

This rearrangement joins TRBV19 to TRBJ1-2, with no clear D. This CDR3 has 13 residues. Germline V gene data show CDR1 as LNHDA and CDR2 as SQIVND (reference sequence). V was shortened by 10 bases and J by 3 bases, with 15 bases between the two germline ends. Here the CDR3 DNA reads TGTGCCACCGCGCCCCAGGCGGACTATGGCTACACCTTC. Residues: CATAPQADYGYTF.